The T cell receptor (beta chain) described here comes from a study of neurological immune-mediated disorders. The study, taken as a whole, reports: None of the CDR3 amino acid sequences of expanded clones were shared across subjects, and this suggested private repertoires in all groups.

This clonotype was detected many times. What it recognizes is unknown. This CDR3 contains 8 residues. CDR1 is SQVTM and CDR2 is ANQGSEA in the germline V gene. V lost 7 bases to trimming and J lost 13 bases, with 8 bases between them. TCRdb used MiXCR to reprocess the 5' RACE reads, holding one entry per CDR3 protein. The repertoire holds over 45,000 distinct CDR3 sequences, with 4% as singletons. The receptor comes from a woman in her forties with multiple sclerosis. This chain joins TRBV29-1 and TRBJ2-1; D remains unclear. Sequencing used CD4+ T cells from blood. CDR3 in amino acids: CSADQQFF. CDR3 coding DNA: TGCAGCGCCGACCAACAGTTCTTC.